This is a list of T cell receptor beta chains from one sample in a study of T cell repertoires in cytomegalovirus infection. TCRdb processed the reads anew with MiXCR; each CDR3 protein has one entry. This sample carries approximately 200,000 distinct CDR3 sequences, 22% of them seen once, and the ten largest clones take 18%. The sample consisted of CD8+ T cells from PBMCs. The receptors originated from a human donor in good health (CMV status not recorded). Some clones in this sample may be carry-over from other donors' samples. Both conserved end residues are part of each CDR3. Each record gives: CDR3 protein, J gene, V gene.

CDR3aa: CASSLIPPRQPQHF
j_gene: TRBJ1-5
v_gene: TRBV28

CDR3aa: CAISGTLTSEAFF
j_gene: TRBJ1-1
v_gene: TRBV10-3

CDR3aa: CASKPLAVSTDTQYF
j_gene: TRBJ2-3
v_gene: TRBV10-2

CDR3aa: CASSLVGSGNEQFF
j_gene: TRBJ2-1
v_gene: TRBV11-2

CDR3aa: CASTAGIYGYTF
j_gene: TRBJ1-2
v_gene: TRBV6-1

CDR3aa: CSVQDTGANVLTF
j_gene: TRBJ2-6
v_gene: TRBV29-1

CDR3aa: CASSEEGTDTQYF
j_gene: TRBJ2-3
v_gene: TRBV2

CDR3aa: CASSWGRTVQETQYF
j_gene: TRBJ2-5
v_gene: TRBV5-1

CDR3aa: CASSFMTSLNEQFF
j_gene: TRBJ2-1
v_gene: TRBV7-9

CDR3aa: CSVEARTRDGRGLAFF
j_gene: TRBJ1-1
v_gene: TRBV29-1

CDR3aa: CASSERTSGGAPQETQYF
j_gene: TRBJ2-5
v_gene: TRBV28

CDR3aa: CSVELVRLGNEQFF
j_gene: TRBJ2-1
v_gene: TRBV29-1

CDR3aa: CASSLGGSPGNQPQHF
j_gene: TRBJ1-5
v_gene: TRBV7-2

CDR3aa: CASSLDIGQSNYGYTF
j_gene: TRBJ1-2
v_gene: TRBV7-9

CDR3aa: CASSLVRGANTEAFF
j_gene: TRBJ1-1
v_gene: TRBV7-9

CDR3aa: CSSSVGQAREEKLFF
j_gene: TRBJ1-4
v_gene: TRBV9

CDR3aa: CASSMGQGNQPQHF
j_gene: TRBJ1-5
v_gene: TRBV19

CDR3aa: CASSWRTSWYNEQFF
j_gene: TRBJ2-1
v_gene: TRBV19

CDR3aa: CASSFLPLSGGISYNEQFF
j_gene: TRBJ2-1
v_gene: TRBV28

CDR3aa: CASSQDYQRSEAFF
j_gene: TRBJ1-1
v_gene: TRBV4-1

CDR3aa: CASSFGRGLGQPQHF
j_gene: TRBJ1-5
v_gene: TRBV12-3/TRBV12-4

CDR3aa: CASSPWTGPSGETQYF
j_gene: TRBJ2-5
v_gene: TRBV4-1

CDR3aa: CASSRLAGLSYNEQFF
j_gene: TRBJ2-1
v_gene: TRBV28

CDR3aa: CASSLTARDEQFF
j_gene: TRBJ2-1
v_gene: TRBV7-9

CDR3aa: CASSPPSGDPGNTIYF
j_gene: TRBJ1-3
v_gene: TRBV7-9

CDR3aa: CASSLQGETNEKLFF
j_gene: TRBJ1-4
v_gene: TRBV19

CDR3aa: CASSLITGEKLFF
j_gene: TRBJ1-4
v_gene: TRBV7-6

CDR3aa: CASSSRTGRSGNTIYF
j_gene: TRBJ1-3
v_gene: TRBV7-9

CDR3aa: CASSPDYKETQYF
j_gene: TRBJ2-5
v_gene: TRBV7-9

CDR3aa: CASSIRQGAEAFF
j_gene: TRBJ1-1
v_gene: TRBV7-6

CDR3aa: CSVEWYREGYNEQFF
j_gene: TRBJ2-1
v_gene: TRBV29-1

CDR3aa: CASSLSWGRGNEQYF
j_gene: TRBJ2-7
v_gene: TRBV19

CDR3aa: CASSRGGALVYGYTF
j_gene: TRBJ1-2
v_gene: TRBV7-9

CDR3aa: CASSDTGIGYEQYF
j_gene: TRBJ2-7
v_gene: TRBV2

CDR3aa: CASSSEDNTEAFF
j_gene: TRBJ1-1
v_gene: TRBV7-9

CDR3aa: CASSHQDGAYLDTQYF
j_gene: TRBJ2-3
v_gene: TRBV23-1

CDR3aa: CATSYGYGYTF
j_gene: TRBJ1-2
v_gene: TRBV19

CDR3aa: CASRPPGQPYTEAFF
j_gene: TRBJ1-1
v_gene: TRBV7-9

CDR3aa: CASSSPASSGNTIYF
j_gene: TRBJ1-3
v_gene: TRBV5-1

CDR3aa: CASSHYSASTDTQYF
j_gene: TRBJ2-3
v_gene: TRBV7-6

CDR3aa: CASKAGGENTEAFF
j_gene: TRBJ1-1
v_gene: TRBV19

CDR3aa: CASSYSPGLYEQYF
j_gene: TRBJ2-7
v_gene: TRBV6-5

CDR3aa: CASSSYQGAPYNEQFF
j_gene: TRBJ2-1
v_gene: TRBV7-9

CDR3aa: CASSRDLMETQYF
j_gene: TRBJ2-5
v_gene: TRBV5-5

CDR3aa: CASMGAEPGPEAFF
j_gene: TRBJ1-1
v_gene: TRBV19

CDR3aa: CATSESGIYNEQFF
j_gene: TRBJ2-1
v_gene: TRBV24-1

CDR3aa: CATLGTGTQYSPLHF
j_gene: TRBJ1-6
v_gene: TRBV6-4

CDR3aa: CASSLGSEAFF
j_gene: TRBJ1-1
v_gene: TRBV12-3/TRBV12-4

CDR3aa: CASRKKTAPTEAFF
j_gene: TRBJ1-1
v_gene: TRBV11-1

CDR3aa: CASTTGGDYEQYF
j_gene: TRBJ2-7
v_gene: TRBV7-4

CDR3aa: CASSWVRTGDLNQPQHF
j_gene: TRBJ1-5
v_gene: TRBV7-8

CDR3aa: CASSQIWTSGGYTDTQYF
j_gene: TRBJ2-3
v_gene: TRBV7-6

CDR3aa: CASSPGPGTGTQETQYF
j_gene: TRBJ2-5
v_gene: TRBV28

CDR3aa: CASSLSRQSWGYQQYF
j_gene: TRBJ2-7
v_gene: TRBV28